The 20 T cell receptor beta chains given below trace back to one sample, sequenced in a study of blood T cell repertoires in COVID-19. The data were produced by immunoSEQ multiplex PCR, yet TCRdb's version contains in-frame clones alone and is incomplete. The profile shows around 70,000 clones, roughly 86% of them singletons. Input material: peripheral blood. These receptors were obtained from a human donor in a cohort sampled during active COVID-19.

This clone came up a few times. V is TRBV9 and J is TRBJ2-2, with 13 bases aligning to TRBD2. J was trimmed by 2 bases and V by 4 bases; bases with no gene match: 8. CDR1 is SGDLS, CDR2 YYNGEE, per germline. This CDR3 comprises 18 residues. The CDR3 here is CASSFKTSGGQNTGELFF. CDR3 sequence (DNA): TGTGCCAGCAGCTTTAAGACTAGCGGGGGGCAAAACACCGGGGAGCTGTTTTTT.

The chain combines TRBV27 with TRBJ1-1, with 9 bases identical to TRBD1. The V gene's germline CDR1 is MNHEY and CDR2 SMNVEV (reference sequence). The CDR3 has 15 residues. Germline trimming cut 6 bases from V and 5 bases from J; bases unmatched to any gene: 10. The CDR3 DNA sequence: TGTGCCAGCAGCCCTCATGGACAGGGGAGGACTGAAGCTTTCTTT. It encodes CASSPHGQGRTEAFF.

V is TRBV6-5 and J is TRBJ2-6; no clear D. The CDR3 extends over 13 amino acids. Trimming left V 4 bases short and J 4 bases short, with 5 bases between. Germline V gene data show CDR1 as MNHEY and CDR2 as SVGAGI. CDR3 nucleotides: TGTGCCAGCAGTTCTCCGGGGGCCAACGTCCTGACTTTC. As protein: CASSSPGANVLTF.

This clone was seen just once. CDR3: CASSTGPAGGAQYF. CDR3 in DNA: TGTGCCAGTAGTACGGGACCCGCCGGGGGGGCCCAGTACTTC. The V gene is TRBV19, the J gene TRBJ2-5, with 8 bases lining up with TRBD2. With V trimmed by 4 bases and J by 9 bases, 10 bases remained unmatched. Germline assignment: CDR1 LNHDA and CDR2 SQIVND (reference sequence). The CDR3 spans 14 residues.

The chain recombines TRBV12-3 or TRBV12-4 with TRBJ1-5; D is ambiguous. V dropped 4 bases and J dropped 7 bases, with 8 bases sitting between them. There are 12 residues in the CDR3. In DNA, the CDR3 is TGTGCCAGCAGTTGGAACAGCCAGCCCCAGCATTTT. Its protein is CASSWNSQPQHF.

This chain uses TRBV5-1 with TRBJ2-7, with 7 bases matching TRBD1. The CDR3 spans 14 residues. J was trimmed by 2 bases and V by 0 bases; bases with no gene match: 2. Per the germline V gene, CDR1 is SGHRS and CDR2 is YFSETQ. The CDR3 coding sequence is TGCGCCAGCAGCTTGGCCCAGGGGGCCTACGAGCAGTACTTC. This encodes CASSLAQGAYEQYF.

The gene calls are TRBV5-1 and TRBJ1-1; 8 nucleotides agree with TRBD1. CDR1 is SGHRS, CDR2 YFSETQ, per germline. The J segment lost 5 bases and the V segment lost 3 bases, leaving 3 bases of the junction unmatched. This CDR3 is 13 amino acids long. The CDR3 is CASSWTGSTEAFF. Here the CDR3 DNA reads TGCGCCAGCAGCTGGACAGGGTCAACTGAAGCTTTCTTT.

J is TRBJ1-2 and V is TRBV5-1; 10 bases match TRBD1. Germline V gene data show CDR1 as SGHRS and CDR2 as YFSETQ. CDR3 size: 14 residues. Germline trimming cut 4 bases from V and 8 bases from J; bases unmatched to any gene: 8. CDR3 sequence (DNA): TGCGCCAGCAGCGCGGGGACAGGGGCGTGGGGCTACACCTTC. It yields the protein CASSAGTGAWGYTF. The full variable domain, in which reference TRBV5-1 and TRBJ1-2 provide the parts outside the CDR3, is KAGVTQTPRYLIKTRGQQVTLSCSPISGHRSVSWYQQTPGQGLQFLFEYFSETQRNKGNFPGRFSGRQFSNSRSEMNVSTLELGDSALYLCASSAGTGAWGYTFGSGTRLTVV.

The V call is TRBV2, the J call TRBJ1-2; 10 bases are a match to TRBD1. CDR1 is SNHLY and CDR2 is FYNNEI in the germline V gene. This CDR3 comprises 14 residues. V trimming: 4 bases; J trimming: 8 bases; junction bases outside the gene matches: 7. Here the CDR3 reads CASSAWDRGRGYTF. CDR3 sequence (DNA): TGTGCCAGCAGTGCTTGGGACAGGGGAAGGGGCTACACCTTC.

The chain joins TRBV24-1 to TRBJ1-1; D is ambiguous. Germline loops: CDR1 KGHDR, CDR2 SFDVKD. The CDR3 runs 12 residues. V was cut by 2 bases and J by 7 bases, with 7 bases left in between. CDR3 in amino acids: CATSDWRDEAFF. In DNA form, the CDR3 reads TGTGCCACCAGTGATTGGAGGGATGAAGCTTTCTTT.

The genes are TRBV28 and TRBJ1-2; D unresolved. The V gene's germline CDR1 is MDHEN and CDR2 SYDVKM. V lost 7 bases and J lost 4, with 7 bases in between. The CDR3 length is 11 residues. The CDR3 protein is CASKEIYGYTF. The CDR3 DNA reads as TGTGCCAGCAAGGAGATCTATGGCTACACCTTC.

The chain links TRBV6-5 to TRBJ1-1, with unresolved D. CDR3 length: 12 residues. V lost 4 bases and J 2 bases, leaving 5 bases between the germline ends. Per germline, CDR1 MNHEY and CDR2 SVGAGI. The CDR3 DNA reads as TGTGCCAGCAGTTCAGTTAACACTGAAGCTTTCTTT. It specifies CASSSVNTEAFF.

A few counts support this clone. The V and J genes are TRBV7-8 and TRBJ1-5; D is ambiguous. This CDR3 region has 13 residues. Germline assignment: CDR1 SGHVS and CDR2 FQNEAQ. Trimming took 2 bases from V and 4 from J, leaving 6 bases between them. The CDR3 reads CASSLSVNQPQHF. The CDR3 DNA follows: TGTGCCAGCAGCTTATCGGTGAATCAGCCCCAGCATTTT.

This chain links TRBV5-4 with TRBJ2-2; maybe TRBD2 (7 bases). The germline gives CDR1 SGHNT, CDR2 YYREEE (reference sequence). The CDR3 covers 12 residues. V shed 5 bases and J shed 8 bases, with 10 bases lying between them. The CDR3 DNA is TGTGCCAGCAGTAGGGGGGGAGGGGAGCTGTTTTTT. Its translation: CASSRGGGELFF.

J is TRBJ2-3 and V is TRBV12-1; no check of the table's D call, TRBD2, against the DNA was made. TRBV12-1 constitutes a pseudogene. The CDR3 runs 18 residues. The CDR3 region is CASSFQRSGGADTDTQYF. DNA of the CDR3: TGTGCCAGCAGCTTTCAACGTAGCGGGGGGGCCGACACAGATACGCAGTATTTT.

This clone occurred once. This rearrangement joins TRBV5-4 to TRBJ2-3; 7 bases align to TRBD2. V trimming: 0 bases; J trimming: 2 bases; junction bases outside the gene matches: 6. The CDR3 covers 16 residues. Germline CDR1 reads SGHNT; CDR2 reads YYREEE (reference sequence). In DNA form, the CDR3 reads TGTGCCAGCAGCTTGGATAAGCGGGGTTACACAGATACGCAGTATTTT. It is translated as CASSLDKRGYTDTQYF.

The chain combines TRBV18 with TRBJ1-4; a weak D match, TRBD1 (6 bases). Germline-derived CDR1 and CDR2 are KGHSH and LQKENI. There are 13 residues in the CDR3. Trimming removed 3 bases from V and 13 bases from J, with 15 bases in between. CDR3 in DNA: TGTGCCAGCTCACCGGTAGGCCTACAGGGACTGTTTTTT. This codes for CASSPVGLQGLFF.

The chain uses TRBV7-8 and TRBJ2-2, with TRBD1 matching 7 bases. The length of the CDR3 is 16 residues. The V gene's germline CDR1 is SGHVS and CDR2 FQNEAQ. After removal of 4 bases from V and 4 bases from J, the junction contained 9 bases not matched to a gene. CDR3 amino acids: CASSSRTGAGTGELFF. CDR3 coding DNA: TGTGCCAGCAGCTCCCGGACAGGCGCGGGCACCGGGGAGCTGTTTTTT.

The table lists this clone with a count of one. The rearrangement uses TRBV18 and TRBJ2-5; D not certain. Trimming pared 3 bases from V and 3 bases from J, leaving 11 bases between. Germline CDR1 and CDR2: KGHSH and LQKENI. This CDR3 is built from 14 residues. This CDR3 is CASSPSWQKETQYF. Here the CDR3 DNA reads TGTGCCAGCTCACCGTCGTGGCAGAAAGAGACCCAGTACTTC.

The rearrangement links TRBV27 to TRBJ2-2, with 9 nucleotides matching TRBD2. V was pared by 7 bases and J by 6 bases, with 9 bases of the junction left unmatched. The CDR3 is 15 residues long. CDR1 MNHEY and CDR2 SMNVEV come from the germline V gene (reference sequence). CDR3 nucleotides: TGTGCCAGCAAAAGTATGGCGGGGGGGCCCGGGGAGCTGTTTTTT. This sequence encodes CASKSMAGGPGELFF.